This T cell receptor beta chain emerged from a study of T cell repertoires in cytomegalovirus infection. About the research overall: CMV epitopes that were recently identified and HLA-C-restricted were used alongside well-studied HLA-B-restricted ones. It was the public TCR beta signatures that indicated both CMV infection and matching HLA type.

Losses at the gene ends were 6 bases for V and 5 bases for J; bases not matched to a gene: 12. CDR1 is SGHAT and CDR2 is FQNNGV in the germline V gene. CDR3 length: 15 residues. TCRdb reprocessed the reads with MiXCR, giving one entry per CDR3 protein. The profile shows roughly 310,000 distinct CDR3 sequences, 29% of them singletons. In regard to this clonotype: Its antigen remains unknown.

Study results and caveats: The study found HLA-C-restricted CMV-specific TCR beta clonotypes dominating the ex vivo response. Using cumulative public TCR beta family frequency, the authors identified those who carried CMV together with the relevant HLA.

The chain has TRBV11-2 and TRBJ2-5, with 7 nucleotides matching TRBD2. The receptor comes from a human donor in good health (CMV status not recorded). Some clones in this sample may be carry-over from other donors' samples. Sample: cultured PBMCs, taken from culture after CMV antigen stimulation. CDR3 protein: CASSSRLAHMETQYF. DNA for the CDR3: TGTGCCAGCAGTTCCCGACTAGCCCACATGGAGACCCAGTACTTC.